A single sample is the source of the 10 T cell receptor beta chains below, sequenced in a study of T-cell reconstitution after alpha-beta-depleted transplantation in children. A TCRbeta library incorporating unique molecular identifiers was prepared. TCRdb independently ran MiXCR on the PCR reads; one entry per CDR3 protein. The sample carries a few hundred thousand distinct CDR3 sequences, 27% recorded once. This specimen was PBMCs, taken before TCRalphabeta/CD19-depleted stem cell transplant. The receptors derive from a boy less than two years old with Wiskott-Aldrich syndrome, due to receive a stem cell transplant.

In its sample, this clonotype was seen a few times. This chain's CDR3 is CASSFLWLGYEQYF. CDR3 DNA sequence: TGTGCCAGCAGTTTTTTGTGGTTGGGCTACGAGCAGTACTTC. V is TRBV28 and J is TRBJ2-7, with no clear D. The CDR3 length is 14 residues. Trimming left V 3 bases short and J 3 bases short, with 12 bases between. Germline lookup yields CDR1 MDHEN and CDR2 SYDVKM.

The chain links TRBV10-3 to TRBJ2-2, with a weak D call TRBD1 (5 bases). This CDR3 region has 14 residues. Germline CDR1 and CDR2: ENHRY and SYGVKD. Trimming left V 0 bases short and J 16 bases short, with 18 bases between. This CDR3 reads CAISESLGPVGQFF. CDR3 in DNA: TGTGCCATCAGTGAGTCTTTAGGGCCAGTTGGACAGTTTTTT.

The chain has TRBV2 and TRBJ2-2; 7 positions agree with TRBD1. The germline V gene encodes CDR1 SNHLY and CDR2 FYNNEI. Trimming took 5 bases from V and 0 from J; bases not matched to a gene: 3. The CDR3 loop spans 15 amino acids. The CDR3 DNA follows: TGTGCCAGCAGTACAGACAGGGCGAACACCGGGGAGCTGTTTTTT. The encoded protein is CASSTDRANTGELFF.

The table lists this clonotype with many counts. This chain uses TRBV7-6 with TRBJ2-7, with D unclear. The V and J ends lost 1 base and 0 bases respectively, with 13 bases between them. This CDR3 comprises 16 residues. The germline V gene has CDR1 SGHVS and CDR2 FNYEAQ. The CDR3 region is CASSLEGPHPSYEQYF. CDR3 coding DNA: TGTGCCAGCAGCTTAGAAGGGCCACACCCCTCCTACGAGCAGTACTTC.

This clonotype has just a few counts. The chain is built from TRBV20-1 and TRBJ2-5; D could derive from TRBD1 or TRBD2 (5 bases each). CDR3 size: 14 residues. V was trimmed by 4 bases and J by 2 bases, leaving 14 bases between them. Germline V CDR1 and CDR2: DFQATT, SNEGSKA (reference sequence). CDR3 in amino acids: CSATKRTSQETQYF. In DNA, the CDR3 is TGCAGTGCTACCAAGCGGACATCACAAGAGACCCAGTACTTC.

This clonotype was observed a few times. This chain connects TRBV5-1 to TRBJ2-1; 12 bases map to TRBD2. The V segment lost 1 base and the J segment 9 bases; nucleotides outside the gene matches: 8. Germline CDR1 SGHRS, CDR2 YFSETQ. This CDR3 contains 16 residues. CDR3 bases: TGCGCCAGCAGCTTGTCCCTAGCGGGAGGGCCCGGTGAGCAGTTCTTC. As protein: CASSLSLAGGPGEQFF.

The DNA of the CDR3 is TGTGCCATCAGTGAGTCTGGGAGGGCTGGGGCCAACGTCCTGACTTTC. Protein product: CAISESGRAGANVLTF. J is TRBJ2-6 and V is TRBV10-3; 7 nucleotides line up with TRBD2. This CDR3 has 16 residues. Germline V gives CDR1 ENHRY, CDR2 SYGVKD. V was clipped by 0 bases and J by 2 bases; unmatched bases: 1.

This clonotype was recorded once. The genes are TRBV12-3 or TRBV12-4 and TRBJ1-4; D remains ambiguous. The V gene lost 6 bases and the J gene lost 4 bases, with 12 bases spanning the gap. The CDR3 is 14 amino acids. The CDR3 coding sequence is TGTGCCAGCAGATGGACGGCTTATAATGAAAAACTGTTTTTT. It encodes CASRWTAYNEKLFF.

This clonotype was seen a single time. The chain couples TRBV30 to TRBJ2-1, with D uncertain. Germline assignment: CDR1 GTSNPN and CDR2 SVGIG (reference sequence). Trimming stripped 1 base from V and 10 bases from J, with 8 bases between. This CDR3 is built from 11 residues. Written as DNA, the CDR3 is TGTGCCTGGAGTGACGGGTTAGAGCAGTTCTTC. Translating it yields CAWSDGLEQFF.

This CDR3 reads CAIRPNRGGYGYTF. The CDR3 bases are TGTGCCATCAGGCCGAACAGGGGGGGGTATGGCTACACCTTC. The genes are TRBV10-3 and TRBJ1-2; 8 bases agree with TRBD1. Germline lookup yields CDR1 ENHRY and CDR2 SYGVKD. The V gene end was trimmed by 6 bases and the J gene end by 5 bases; junction bases not matched to a gene: 8. This CDR3 is built from 14 residues.